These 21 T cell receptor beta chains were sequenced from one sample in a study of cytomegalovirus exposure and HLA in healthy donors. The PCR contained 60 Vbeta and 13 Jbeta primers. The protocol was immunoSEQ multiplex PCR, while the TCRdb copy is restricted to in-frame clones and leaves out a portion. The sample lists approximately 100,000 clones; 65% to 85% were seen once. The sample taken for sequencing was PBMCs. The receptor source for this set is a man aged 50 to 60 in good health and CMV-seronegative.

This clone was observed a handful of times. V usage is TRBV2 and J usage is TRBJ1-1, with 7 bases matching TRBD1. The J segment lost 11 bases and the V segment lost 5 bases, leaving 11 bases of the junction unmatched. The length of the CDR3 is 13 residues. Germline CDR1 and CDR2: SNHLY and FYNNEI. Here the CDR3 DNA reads TGTGCCAGCAGTTTTAGGGACAGCGGTTTGGCTTTCTTT. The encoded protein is CASSFRDSGLAFF.

Here the CDR3 reads CASSSGRTGIDSPLHF. The CDR3 region has the DNA TGTGCCAGCAGTTCCGGAAGGACAGGGATTGATTCACCCCTCCACTTT. The chain combines TRBV6-5 with TRBJ1-6, with 8 bases matching TRBD1. Per germline, CDR1 MNHEY and CDR2 SVGAGI. Trimming took 4 bases from V and 8 from J; bases not matched to a gene: 10. There are 16 residues in the CDR3.

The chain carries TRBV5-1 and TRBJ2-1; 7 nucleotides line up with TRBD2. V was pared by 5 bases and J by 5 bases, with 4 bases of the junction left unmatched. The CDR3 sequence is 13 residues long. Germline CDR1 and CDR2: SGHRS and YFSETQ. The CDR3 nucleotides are TGCGCCAGCAGGAGCGGGGTAGACAATGAGCAGTTCTTC. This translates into CASRSGVDNEQFF. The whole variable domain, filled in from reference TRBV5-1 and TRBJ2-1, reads KAGVTQTPRYLIKTRGQQVTLSCSPISGHRSVSWYQQTPGQGLQFLFEYFSETQRNKGNFPGRFSGRQFSNSRSEMNVSTLELGDSALYLCASRSGVDNEQFFGPGTRLTVL.

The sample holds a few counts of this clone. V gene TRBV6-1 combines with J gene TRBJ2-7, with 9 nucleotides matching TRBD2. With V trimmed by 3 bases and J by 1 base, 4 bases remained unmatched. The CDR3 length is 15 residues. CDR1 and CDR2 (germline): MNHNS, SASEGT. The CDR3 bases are TGTGCCAGCAGTGAGCCGGGACTAGCTTCCTACGAGCAGTACTTC. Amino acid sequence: CASSEPGLASYEQYF.

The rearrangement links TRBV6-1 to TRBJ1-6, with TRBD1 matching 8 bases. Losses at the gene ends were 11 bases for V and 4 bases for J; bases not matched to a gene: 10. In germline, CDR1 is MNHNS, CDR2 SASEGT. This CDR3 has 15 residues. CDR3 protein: CAGGQGAGYNSPLHF. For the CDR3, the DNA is TGTGCCGGCGGTCAGGGGGCAGGATATAATTCACCCCTCCACTTT.

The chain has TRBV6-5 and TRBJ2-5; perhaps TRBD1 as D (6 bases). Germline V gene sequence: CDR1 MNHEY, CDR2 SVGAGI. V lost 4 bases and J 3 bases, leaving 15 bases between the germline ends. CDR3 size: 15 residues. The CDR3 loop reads CASSSLGDKKETQYF. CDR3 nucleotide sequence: TGTGCCAGCAGTTCCCTAGGGGACAAAAAAGAGACCCAGTACTTC.

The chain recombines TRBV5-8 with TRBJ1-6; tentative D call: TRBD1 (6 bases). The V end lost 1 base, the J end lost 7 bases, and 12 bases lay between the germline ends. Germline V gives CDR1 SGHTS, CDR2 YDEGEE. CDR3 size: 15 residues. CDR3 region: CASSLNRGGNSPLHF. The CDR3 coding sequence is TGTGCCAGCAGCTTGAATCGGGGGGGCAATTCACCCCTCCACTTT.

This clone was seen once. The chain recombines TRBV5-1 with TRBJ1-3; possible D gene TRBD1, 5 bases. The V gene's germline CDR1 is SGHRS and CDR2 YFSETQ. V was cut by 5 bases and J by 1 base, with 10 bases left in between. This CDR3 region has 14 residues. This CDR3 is CASRGDWSGNTIYF. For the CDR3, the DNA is TGCGCCAGCAGAGGGGACTGGTCTGGAAACACCATATATTTT.

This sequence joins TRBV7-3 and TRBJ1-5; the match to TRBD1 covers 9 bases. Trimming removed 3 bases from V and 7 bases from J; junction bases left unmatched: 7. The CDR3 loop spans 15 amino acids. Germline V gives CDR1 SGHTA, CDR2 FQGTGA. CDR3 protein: CASSFPGDREQPQHF. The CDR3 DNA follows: TGTGCCAGCAGCTTTCCCGGGGACAGGGAGCAGCCCCAGCATTTT.

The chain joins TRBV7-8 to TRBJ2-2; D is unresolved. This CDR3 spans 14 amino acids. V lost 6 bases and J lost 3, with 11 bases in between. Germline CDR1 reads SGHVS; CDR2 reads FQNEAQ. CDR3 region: CASRIGDYTGELFF. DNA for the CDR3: TGTGCCAGCAGGATAGGAGACTACACCGGGGAGCTGTTTTTT.

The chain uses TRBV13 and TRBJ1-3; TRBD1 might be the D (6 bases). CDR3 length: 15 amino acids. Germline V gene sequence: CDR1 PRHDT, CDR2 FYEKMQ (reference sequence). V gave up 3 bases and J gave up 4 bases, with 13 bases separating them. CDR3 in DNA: TGTGCCAGCAGCTTCGGCCCAGGGGCAGGAAACACCATATATTTT. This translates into CASSFGPGAGNTIYF. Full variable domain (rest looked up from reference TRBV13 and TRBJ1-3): AAGVIQSPRHLIKEKRETATLKCYPIPRHDTVYWYQQGPGQDPQFLISFYEKMQSDKGSIPDRFSAQQFSDYHSELNMSSLELGDSALYFCASSFGPGAGNTIYFGEGSWLTVV.

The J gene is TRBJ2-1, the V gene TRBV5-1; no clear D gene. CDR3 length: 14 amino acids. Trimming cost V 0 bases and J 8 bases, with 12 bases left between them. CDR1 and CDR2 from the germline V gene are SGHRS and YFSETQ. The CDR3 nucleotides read TGCGCCAGCAGCTTGGCAAGCTATACGTATGAGCAGTTCTTC. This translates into CASSLASYTYEQFF. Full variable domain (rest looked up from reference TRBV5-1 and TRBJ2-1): KAGVTQTPRYLIKTRGQQVTLSCSPISGHRSVSWYQQTPGQGLQFLFEYFSETQRNKGNFPGRFSGRQFSNSRSEMNVSTLELGDSALYLCASSLASYTYEQFFGPGTRLTVL.

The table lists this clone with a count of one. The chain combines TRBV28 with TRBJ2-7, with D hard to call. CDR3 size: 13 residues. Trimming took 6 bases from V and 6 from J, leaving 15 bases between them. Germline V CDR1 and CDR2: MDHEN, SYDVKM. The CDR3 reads CASRNGGSFEQYF. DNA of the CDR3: TGTGCCAGCAGGAACGGTGGTAGCTTCGAGCAGTACTTC.

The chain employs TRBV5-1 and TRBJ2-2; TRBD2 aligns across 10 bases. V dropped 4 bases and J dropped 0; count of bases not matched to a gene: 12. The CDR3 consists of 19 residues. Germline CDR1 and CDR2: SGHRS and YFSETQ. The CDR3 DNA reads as TGCGCCAGCAGCGCGGGGCTTCTAGCGGGGGCAACGAACACCGGGGAGCTGTTTTTT. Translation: CASSAGLLAGATNTGELFF.

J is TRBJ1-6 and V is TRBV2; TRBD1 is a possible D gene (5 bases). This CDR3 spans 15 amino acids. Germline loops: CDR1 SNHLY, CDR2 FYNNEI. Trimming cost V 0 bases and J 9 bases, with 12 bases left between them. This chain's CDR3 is CASSEAPGPGSPLHF. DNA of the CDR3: TGTGCCAGCAGTGAAGCGCCAGGGCCCGGTTCACCCCTCCACTTT.

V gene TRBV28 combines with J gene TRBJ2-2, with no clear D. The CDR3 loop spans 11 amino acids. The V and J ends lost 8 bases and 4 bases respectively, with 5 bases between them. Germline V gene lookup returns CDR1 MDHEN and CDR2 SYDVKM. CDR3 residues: CASPRTGELFF. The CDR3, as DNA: TGTGCCAGCCCCCGCACCGGGGAGCTGTTTTTT.

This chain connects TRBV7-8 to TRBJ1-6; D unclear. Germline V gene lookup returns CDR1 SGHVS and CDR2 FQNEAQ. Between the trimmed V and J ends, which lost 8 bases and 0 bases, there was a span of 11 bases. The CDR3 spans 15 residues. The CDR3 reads CASVNHSSYNSPLHF. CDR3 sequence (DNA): TGTGCCAGCGTCAACCATAGCTCCTATAATTCACCCCTCCACTTT.

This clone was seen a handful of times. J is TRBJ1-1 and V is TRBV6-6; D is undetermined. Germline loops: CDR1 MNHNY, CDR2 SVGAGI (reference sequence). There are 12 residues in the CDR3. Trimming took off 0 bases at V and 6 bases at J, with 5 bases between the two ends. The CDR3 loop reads CASSYSGSEAFF. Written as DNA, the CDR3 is TGTGCCAGCAGTTACTCCGGGTCTGAAGCTTTCTTT.

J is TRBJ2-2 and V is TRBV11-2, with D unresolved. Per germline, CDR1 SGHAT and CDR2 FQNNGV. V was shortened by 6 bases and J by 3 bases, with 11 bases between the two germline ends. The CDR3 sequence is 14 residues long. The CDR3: CASRTELDTGELFF. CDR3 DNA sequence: TGTGCCAGCAGAACGGAGTTGGACACCGGGGAGCTGTTTTTT.

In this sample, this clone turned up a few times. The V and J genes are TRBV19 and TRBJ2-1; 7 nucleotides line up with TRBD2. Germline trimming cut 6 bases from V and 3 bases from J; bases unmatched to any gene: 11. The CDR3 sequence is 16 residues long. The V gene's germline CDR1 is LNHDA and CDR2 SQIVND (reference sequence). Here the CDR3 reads CASSRGSGHFYNEQFF. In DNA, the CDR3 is TGTGCCAGTAGCCGTGGTAGCGGGCATTTCTACAATGAGCAGTTCTTC.

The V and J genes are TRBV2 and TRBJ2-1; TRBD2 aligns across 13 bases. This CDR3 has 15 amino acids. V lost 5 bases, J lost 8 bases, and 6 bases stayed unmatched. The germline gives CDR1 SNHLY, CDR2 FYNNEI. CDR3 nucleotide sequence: TGTGCCAGCAGTCCTACTAGCGGGGGGGCCTATGAGCAGTTCTTC. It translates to CASSPTSGGAYEQFF.